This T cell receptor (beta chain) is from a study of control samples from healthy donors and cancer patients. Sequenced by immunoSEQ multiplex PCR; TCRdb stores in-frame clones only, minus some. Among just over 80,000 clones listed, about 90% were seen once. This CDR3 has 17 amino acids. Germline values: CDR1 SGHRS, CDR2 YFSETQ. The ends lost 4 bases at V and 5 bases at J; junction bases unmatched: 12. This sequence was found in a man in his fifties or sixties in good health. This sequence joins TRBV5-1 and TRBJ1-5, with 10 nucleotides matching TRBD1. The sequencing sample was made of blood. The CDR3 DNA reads TGCGCCAGCAGCCCTAATCCTCGGACAGGGGGAGATCAGCCCCAGCATTTT. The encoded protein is CASSPNPRTGGDQPQHF.